This is a list of T cell receptor beta chains from one sample in a study of blood T cell repertoires in COVID-19. Libraries were prepared by immunoSEQ multiplex PCR; TCRdb keeps only in-frame clonotypes and omits some of them. Of 180,000 or so clones in the sample, around four fifths were seen once. Sequencing was performed on peripheral blood. These TCRs come from a woman of 80 years or more with active or convalescent COVID-19. CDR3s include the opening cysteine and the closing phenylalanine or tryptophan. D genes are given only for firm matches. The size field is filled for only some rows; it gives once, few, many or a size class.

TRBV5-1	TRBJ2-3	-	-	TGCGCCAGCAGCATCCGCCTAGAGAATACGCAGTATTTT	CASSIRLENTQYF
TRBV9	TRBJ1-6	once	TRBD1	TGTGCCAGCAGCTTCGCGGATCAGGGGGCTGGGTCACCCCTCCACTTT	CASSFADQGAGSPLHF
TRBV5-1	TRBJ2-3	-	TRBD2	TGCGCCAGCAGCTCCTCTGGACTAGCGGGGGCCACAGATACGCAGTATTTT	CASSSSGLAGATDTQYF
TRBV7-3	TRBJ2-3	few	TRBD2	TGTGCCAGCAGCTTACTAGCGGGGGTGGATACGCAGTATTTT	CASSLLAGVDTQYF
TRBV24-1	TRBJ2-2	-	TRBD1	TGTGCCACCAGTGATGTCACAGGGGGCTGGGGCACCGGGGAGCTGTTTTTT	CATSDVTGGWGTGELFF
TRBV9	TRBJ2-5	-	TRBD2	TGTGCCAGCAGCGTCGGGACTAACCAAGAGACCCAGTACTTC	CASSVGTNQETQYF
TRBV2	TRBJ1-4	-	-	TGTGCCAGCAATCCACAAGCAACTAATGAAAAACTGTTTTTT	CASNPQATNEKLFF
TRBV5-1	TRBJ2-7	-	-	TGCGCCAGCAGCTTGGCGGTTACCTACGAGCAGTACTTC	CASSLAVTYEQYF
TRBV3-1/TRBV3-2	TRBJ1-1	-	-	TGTGCCAGCAGCCTAGATCCGGACAGCACTGAAGCTTTCTTT	CASSLDPDSTEAFF
TRBV5-6	TRBJ1-5	-	TRBD1	TGTGCCAGCAGTTCCGCAGGGGGCGAACAGCCCCAGCATTTT	CASSSAGGEQPQHF
TRBV6-5	TRBJ1-5	-	TRBD1	TGTGCCAGCAGTTTACGACAGGGGAACAATCAGCCCCAGCATTTT	CASSLRQGNNQPQHF
TRBV12-3/TRBV12-4	TRBJ1-2	-	-	TGTGCCAGCAGTCAAACAAAGAACTATGGCTACACCTTC	CASSQTKNYGYTF
TRBV9	TRBJ1-1	once	TRBD1	TGTGCCAGCAGCGTAACTGGGACAGGGGTGACTGAAGCTTTCTTT	CASSVTGTGVTEAFF
TRBV7-9	TRBJ1-3	-	TRBD1	TGTGCCAGCAGCTTCGGGACAGGGGGTACCCTCTCTGGAAACACCATATATTTT	CASSFGTGGTLSGNTIYF
TRBV27	TRBJ1-6	-	TRBD1	TGTGCCAGCAGTTTACTTGACAGGGGGTTTAACCCTTCACCCCTCCACTTT	CASSLLDRGFNPSPLHF
TRBV5-6	TRBJ1-1	few	-	TGTGCCAGCAGCTTGGTGGGATTCGGGGGGAGGACTGAAGCTTTCTTT	CASSLVGFGGRTEAFF
TRBV3-1/TRBV3-2	TRBJ1-2	-	-	TGTGCCAGCAGCCAAGGTACTAACTATGGCTACACCTTC	CASSQGTNYGYTF
TRBV10-3	TRBJ2-5	-	-	TGTGCCATCAGTGAACTTGGTCGAGAGACCCAGTACTTC	CAISELGRETQYF
TRBV7-2	TRBJ1-2	-	-	TGTGCCAGCAGCTCACAGGGCTGGAGCTATGGCTACACCTTC	CASSSQGWSYGYTF
TRBV5-1	TRBJ2-7	-	-	TGCGCCAGCAGTTTAGTTTCGGGAGCCTACGAGCAGTACTTC	CASSLVSGAYEQYF
TRBV9	TRBJ2-5	-	-	TGTGCCAGCAGCGTAGGCCCAGCGTACCAAGAGACCCAGTACTTC	CASSVGPAYQETQYF
TRBV6-4	TRBJ2-6	-	TRBD1	TGTGCCAGCAGCGGACAGGGGGCCGGGGGGGCCAACGTCCTGACTTTC	CASSGQGAGGANVLTF
TRBV6-5	TRBJ1-1	-	-	TGTGCCAGCAGCCTAGGGACACGTAACACTGAAGCTTTCTTT	CASSLGTRNTEAFF
TRBV18	TRBJ2-5	once	TRBD1	TGTGCCAGCTCACCAACACAGGGGATCCAAGAGACCCAGTACTTC	CASSPTQGIQETQYF
TRBV3-1/TRBV3-2	TRBJ2-1	-	-	TGTGCCAGCAGCCCCCCGGGATACTCCTACAATGAGCAGTTCTTC	CASSPPGYSYNEQFF
TRBV5-1	TRBJ1-2	-	TRBD1	TGCGCCAGCAGCTCCCTGACAGGGGGTGAGGGCTACACCTTC	CASSSLTGGEGYTF
TRBV20-1	TRBJ2-5	-	TRBD2	TGCAGTGCTATCGGGGGGGAGACCCAGTACTTC	CSAIGGETQYF
TRBV5-4	TRBJ2-3	-	-	TGTGCCAGCAGCCCTCGACAGCTTCAGAGCACAGATACGCAGTATTTT	CASSPRQLQSTDTQYF
TRBV5-1	TRBJ1-5	-	-	TGCGCCAGCAGCCTGGGACACCCGGAGCCCCAGCATTTT	CASSLGHPEPQHF
TRBV28	TRBJ2-7	-	-	TGTGCCAGCAGTTCGGGACAAGCGACCCCCTACGAGCAGTACTTC	CASSSGQATPYEQYF
TRBV28	TRBJ2-1	-	TRBD1	TGTGCCAGCAGCCCGACAGGGGTTAACTACAATGAGCAGTTCTTC	CASSPTGVNYNEQFF
TRBV3-1/TRBV3-2	TRBJ2-1	-	-	TGTGCCAGCAGCCAAGATGGCCGTGAGCAGTTCTTC	CASSQDGREQFF
TRBV28	TRBJ2-7	-	-	TGTGCCAGCAGTTTAAATAGGGGGCAGTACTTC	CASSLNRGQYF
TRBV5-1	TRBJ2-1	-	TRBD2	TGCGCCAGCAGCTTGAGCGGGAACCGAGGGGTCAATGAGCAGTTCTTC	CASSLSGNRGVNEQFF
TRBV7-9	TRBJ2-1	-	-	TGTGCCAGCAGCCTTGGGGCGGTAGGGGTGTTCTTC	CASSLGAVGVFF
TRBV15	TRBJ2-3	-	-	TGTGCCACCAGCATGCGGACTCAAGATACGCAGTATTTT	CATSMRTQDTQYF
TRBV27	TRBJ1-1	-	TRBD1	TGTGCCAGCATCCCACAGGGGATGGGGACTGAAGCTTTCTTT	CASIPQGMGTEAFF
TRBV7-9	TRBJ2-2	-	-	TGTGCCAGCAGCCCCGGCCTCGGGACCGGGGAGCTGTTTTTT	CASSPGLGTGELFF
TRBV9	TRBJ2-2	-	TRBD1	TGTGCCAGCAGCGATCCGACAGGGGGCGTAACCGGGGAGCTGTTTTTT	CASSDPTGGVTGELFF
TRBV6-2/TRBV6-3	TRBJ1-5	many	-	TGTGCCAGCAGTCTTTTGGCAGGAAGCAATCAGCCCCAGCATTTT	CASSLLAGSNQPQHF
TRBV24-1	TRBJ1-2	-	TRBD1	TGTGCCACCAGTGATGGACAGGCCTACTCTGGCTACACCTTC	CATSDGQAYSGYTF
TRBV19	TRBJ1-5	-	-	TGTGCCAGTACCTCGAGGTCCACCTCGGGGTTCTGGCGCAATCAGCCCCAGCATTTT	CASTSRSTSGFWRNQPQHF
TRBV4-2	TRBJ1-2	-	-	TGTGCCAGCAGCTCACAGGGTAACTATGGCTACACCTTC	CASSSQGNYGYTF
TRBV28	TRBJ1-4	-	TRBD1	TGTGCCAGCACCGGGGACAGGAGTGAAAAACTGTTTTTT	CASTGDRSEKLFF
TRBV14	TRBJ2-5	few	-	TGTGCCAGCAGCCAAGGTCAAACAACCGGGGAGACCCAGTACTTC	CASSQGQTTGETQYF